This record concerns one T cell receptor (beta chain) sequence. As yet, its antigen is unknown. CDR3 length equals 16 residues. CDR1 SGHKS and CDR2 YYEKEE come from the germline V gene (reference sequence). Each sample's input was 250 ng genomic DNA, some 40,000 genome equivalents. TRB rearrangements were amplified by touch-down multiplex PCR with mixed TRB-A/B primers. Following a re-call of the multiplex PCR reads, TCRdb has one entry per CDR3 protein and lacks DNA. This table lists about 8,100 distinct CDR3 sequences. This record belongs to a study of T cell clusters in autoimmune cytopenias. Study-level findings and limits: Clustering suggested that physiological T cell clusters were missing in primary autoimmune cytopenia patients.

This clonotype was obtained from a human donor with an autoimmune cytopenia or autoimmune hepatitis (not recorded which). The chain combines TRBV5-5 with TRBJ1-5; checking the TCRdb D call of TRBD1 is not possible without DNA. The specimen was peripheral blood. CDR3 amino acids: CASRVDGGAINQPQHF.